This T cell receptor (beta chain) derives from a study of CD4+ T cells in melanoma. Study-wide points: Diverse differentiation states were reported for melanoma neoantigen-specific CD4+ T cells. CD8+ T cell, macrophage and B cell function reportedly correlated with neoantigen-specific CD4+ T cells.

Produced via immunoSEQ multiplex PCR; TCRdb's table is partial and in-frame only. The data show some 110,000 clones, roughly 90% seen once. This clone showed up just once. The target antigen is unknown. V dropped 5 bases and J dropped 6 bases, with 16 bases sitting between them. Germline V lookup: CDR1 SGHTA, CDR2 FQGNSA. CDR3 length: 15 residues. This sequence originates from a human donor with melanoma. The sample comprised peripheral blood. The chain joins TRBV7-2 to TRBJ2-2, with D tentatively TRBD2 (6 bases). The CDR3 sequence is CASSRRGGVAGELFF. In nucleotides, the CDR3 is TGTGCCAGCAGCCGCCGTGGAGGGGTGGCCGGGGAGCTGTTTTTT.